The rows below give T cell receptor beta chains drawn from one sample of a study of Graves' ophthalmopathy and Graves' hyperthyroidism. TCRdb recomputed calls from the multiplex PCR reads with MiXCR, one row per CDR3 protein. The repertoire holds roughly 170,000 distinct CDR3 sequences, with roughly two fifths as singletons. Sequenced input: peripheral blood. All receptors come from a man aged 25 to 40 with Graves' ophthalmopathy. Each CDR3 is given with its conserved first and last residue. D genes are given only for firm matches. Clone size is given for some rows only: seen once, a few or many times, or a class if the clone is expanded.

length: 13
D: TRBD2
size: many
V: TRBV6-4
J: TRBJ2-2
CDR3: CASSASGTGELFF
DNA: TGTGCCAGCAGTGCTAGCGGGACCGGGGAGCTGTTTTTT

length: 20
D: TRBD2
size: once
V: TRBV11-1
J: TRBJ2-5
CDR3: CASSPTLGGPGLAEPGTQYF
DNA: TGTGCCAGCAGCCCAACACTGGGGGGACCAGGACTAGCTGAACCAGGGACCCAGTACTTC

length: 20
D: TRBD1
size: NA
V: TRBV7-2
J: TRBJ1-2
CDR3: CASSTHLADRDPNDLYGYTF
DNA: TGTGCCAGCAGCACCCACTTAGCCGACAGGGACCCCAATGACCTCTATGGCTACACCTTC

length: 14
D: NA
size: NA
V: TRBV12-3/TRBV12-4
J: TRBJ1-1
CDR3: CASSLGAWNTEAFF
DNA: TGTGCCAGCAGTTTGGGCGCCTGGAACACTGAAGCTTTCTTT

length: 14
D: TRBD1
size: many
V: TRBV6-2/TRBV6-3
J: TRBJ2-7
CDR3: CASSATGGTGEQYF
DNA: TGTGCCAGCAGTGCGACAGGGGGAACGGGTGAGCAGTACTTC

length: 15
D: TRBD1
size: NA
V: TRBV20-1
J: TRBJ1-6
CDR3: CSARETGGYNSPLHF
DNA: TGCAGTGCTAGAGAAACAGGGGGCTATAATTCACCCCTCCACTTT

length: 13
D: NA
size: NA
V: TRBV7-6
J: TRBJ1-6
CDR3: CASSFGTSSPLHF
DNA: TGTGCCAGCAGCTTTGGGACCAGCTCACCCCTCCACTTT

length: 14
D: TRBD1
size: many
V: TRBV7-2
J: TRBJ2-5
CDR3: CASSSRQGIGTQYF
DNA: TGTGCCAGCAGCTCCCGACAGGGGATCGGGACCCAGTACTTC

length: 14
D: TRBD1
size: NA
V: TRBV6-1
J: TRBJ1-2
CDR3: CASTGTATNYGHTF
DNA: TGTGCCAGCACCGGGACAGCGACTAACTATGGCCACACCTTC

length: 13
D: NA
size: NA
V: TRBV10-3
J: TRBJ2-7
CDR3: CAISVRQKEEQYF
DNA: TGTGCCATCAGTGTACGACAAAAGGAAGAGCAGTACTTC

length: 14
D: NA
size: many
V: TRBV6-1
J: TRBJ2-7
CDR3: CASTTSGAFGEQYF
DNA: TGTGCCAGCACCACCTCCGGGGCCTTTGGCGAGCAGTACTTC

length: 13
D: NA
size: many
V: TRBV6-5
J: TRBJ2-7
CDR3: CASSYQGNYEQYF
DNA: TGTGCCAGCAGTTATCAGGGGAACTACGAGCAGTACTTC

length: 16
D: TRBD2
size: few
V: TRBV27
J: TRBJ2-5
CDR3: CASSLSIAGTQETQYF
DNA: TGTGCCAGCAGTTTGTCGATAGCGGGGACCCAAGAGACCCAGTACTTC

length: 13
D: TRBD2
size: NA
V: TRBV6-2/TRBV6-3
J: TRBJ2-5
CDR3: CASGSGGQETQYF
DNA: TGTGCCAGCGGCTCGGGGGGACAAGAGACCCAGTACTTC

length: 13
D: NA
size: NA
V: TRBV30
J: TRBJ1-5
CDR3: CAWSGLRVGPQHF
DNA: TGTGCCTGGAGCGGCCTAAGGGTAGGACCCCAGCATTTT

length: 16
D: NA
size: NA
V: TRBV11-2
J: TRBJ2-7
CDR3: CASSSTQRRGGYEQYF
DNA: TGTGCCAGCAGTTCTACCCAGAGGAGGGGCGGCTACGAGCAGTACTTC

length: 15
D: NA
size: many
V: TRBV19
J: TRBJ1-5
CDR3: CASSVARTSNQPQHF
DNA: TGTGCCAGTAGTGTCGCCAGGACCTCCAATCAGCCCCAGCATTTT

length: 15
D: NA
size: NA
V: TRBV7-8
J: TRBJ2-5
CDR3: CASSLPGSGQETQYF
DNA: TGTGCCAGCAGCTTACCCGGGAGTGGCCAAGAGACCCAGTACTTC

length: 13
D: TRBD1
size: NA
V: TRBV30
J: TRBJ1-6
CDR3: CAWRQGIDSPLHF
DNA: TGTGCCTGGAGACAGGGGATTGATTCACCCCTCCACTTT

length: 15
D: NA
size: many
V: TRBV6-1
J: TRBJ2-6
CDR3: CASSEDSSGANVLTF
DNA: TGTGCCAGCAGTGAAGACAGCTCTGGGGCCAACGTCCTGACTTTC

length: 15
D: NA
size: NA
V: TRBV19
J: TRBJ2-5
CDR3: CASSRVEAGQETQYF
DNA: TGTGCCAGTAGTAGAGTCGAGGCTGGACAAGAGACCCAGTACTTC

length: 14
D: NA
size: many
V: TRBV12-3/TRBV12-4
J: TRBJ2-2
CDR3: CASSFGSYTGELFF
DNA: TGTGCCAGCAGTTTTGGGTCCTATACCGGGGAGCTGTTTTTT

length: 15
D: NA
size: few
V: TRBV6-1
J: TRBJ2-5
CDR3: CASTLGAGRQETQYF
DNA: TGTGCCAGCACTCTAGGGGCGGGGCGTCAAGAGACCCAGTACTTC

length: 13
D: NA
size: many
V: TRBV12-3/TRBV12-4
J: TRBJ2-2
CDR3: CASSLRRTGELFF
DNA: TGTGCCAGCAGTCTCCGGAGGACCGGGGAGCTGTTTTTT

length: 15
D: TRBD2
size: many
V: TRBV11-2
J: TRBJ2-2
CDR3: CASRGDYRGTGELFF
DNA: TGTGCCAGCAGGGGGGACTACCGGGGAACCGGGGAGCTGTTTTTT